This T cell receptor (beta chain) was obtained from a study of blood T cells in healthy people across ages. The study's findings and limits: PBMCs that were unsorted prevented a conclusive naive versus antigen-experienced comparison. Relative to aged donors, long-lived donors carried more naive CD4+ cells and displayed higher diversity.

Those donating, healthy Caucasian individuals from Russia, were aged roughly 6 to 100. No fewer than 7 million PBMCs went into each sample. This clonotype was seen a few times. No antigen is known for it. Primers used in a second PCR of about 7 to 11 cycles were a sample-barcoded 5' primer and a J-beta primer mix. TCRdb analysed the 5' RACE reads with MiXCR anew, one entry per CDR3 protein. The sample holds approximately 800,000 distinct CDR3 sequences, 62% seen once. The CDR3 consists of 12 residues. CDR1 is SQVTM and CDR2 is ANQGSEA in the germline V gene. V shed 2 bases and J shed 4 bases, with 8 bases lying between them.

The chain joins TRBV29-1 to TRBJ1-2; no clear D. Sequencing was performed on blood. This TCR came from a man aged 25 to 40 in good health. CDR3 in amino acids: CSVESQSYGYTF. DNA of the CDR3: TGCAGCGTTGAAAGTCAGAGCTATGGCTACACCTTC.